Sequencing of this T cell receptor beta chain was carried out in a study of shared clonotypes between healthy human individuals. A CD45RA-negative memory subset and a CD45RA+ naive subset were separated from the CD4+ cells. Profiling relied on immunoSEQ multiplex PCR, and the TCRdb table lists in-frame clones only, not all of them. This sample has approximately 530,000 clones, with about 95% found just once. The sequence was obtained from a woman under 40 in good health. The specimen sequenced was naive CD4+ T cells sorted from blood. Subset specified: CD45RA+ positively selected.

CDR3 DNA sequence: TGTGCCAGCAGTTTAAGTCAGAGCTCCTACAATGAGCAGTTCTTC. Translated: CASSLSQSSYNEQFF. This chain connects TRBV28 to TRBJ2-1; D remains unclear. Trimming removed 2 bases at V and 0 bases at J, with 8 bases between. There are 15 residues in the CDR3. Germline V gene data show CDR1 as MDHEN and CDR2 as SYDVKM.